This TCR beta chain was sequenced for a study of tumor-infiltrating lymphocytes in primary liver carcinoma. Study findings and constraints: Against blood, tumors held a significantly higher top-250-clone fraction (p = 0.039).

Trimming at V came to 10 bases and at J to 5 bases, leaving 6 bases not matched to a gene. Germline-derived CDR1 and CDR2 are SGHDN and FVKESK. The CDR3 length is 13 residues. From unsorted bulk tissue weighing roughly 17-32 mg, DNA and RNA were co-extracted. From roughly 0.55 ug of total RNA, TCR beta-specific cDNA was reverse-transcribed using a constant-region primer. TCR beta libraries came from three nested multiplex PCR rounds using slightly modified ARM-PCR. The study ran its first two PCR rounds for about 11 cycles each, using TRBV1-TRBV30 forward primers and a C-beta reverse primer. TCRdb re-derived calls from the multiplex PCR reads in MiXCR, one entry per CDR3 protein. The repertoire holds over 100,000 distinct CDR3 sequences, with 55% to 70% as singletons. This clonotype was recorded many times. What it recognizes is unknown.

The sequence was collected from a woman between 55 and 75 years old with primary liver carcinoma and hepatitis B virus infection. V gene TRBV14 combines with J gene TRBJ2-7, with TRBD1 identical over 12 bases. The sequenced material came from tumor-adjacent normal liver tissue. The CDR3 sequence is CATSRDRGHEQYF. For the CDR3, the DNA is TGTGCCACCTCTAGGGACAGGGGGCACGAGCAGTACTTC.